The clone carrying this T cell receptor beta chain was counted a few times. The germline gives CDR1 MNHEY, CDR2 SMNVEV (reference sequence). There are 15 residues in the CDR3. V was clipped by 4 bases and J by 4 bases; unmatched bases: 7. These data belong to a study of blood T cell repertoires in COVID-19. Clones were read by immunoSEQ multiplex PCR, and TCRdb kept only the in-frame ones, dropping some. The sample holds 200,000 or so clones, 86% seen once. The sequence was obtained from a man older than 75 with acute or convalescent COVID-19. What was sequenced was peripheral blood. The rearrangement uses TRBV27 and TRBJ2-7; 10 positions match TRBD2. This chain's CDR3 is CASSSRAGGPYEQYF. CDR3 sequence (DNA): TGTGCCAGCAGTTCACGAGCGGGAGGGCCTTACGAGCAGTACTTC.